The rows below give T cell receptor beta chains drawn from one sample of a study of cytomegalovirus exposure and HLA in healthy donors. Some clones are missing from TCRdb's copy, which holds only in-frame ones; the method was immunoSEQ multiplex PCR. The sample holds some 140,000 clones; about 80% are singletons and the top ten take 10% to 15%. Material: PBMCs. These receptors were obtained from a man younger than 40 in good health and CMV-seropositive. The CDR3 runs from the conserved cysteine through the conserved F or W. Fields, in order: V gene, J gene, clone size, D gene, CDR3 DNA, CDR3 protein. The D gene is left open where the match is weak. Only part of the rows carry a size: once, few, many, or a class if the clone is expanded.

TRBV5-8	TRBJ2-3	NA	NA	TGTGCCAGCAGCTTGACAGGGGAGGAGGCAGATACGCAGTATTTT	CASSLTGEEADTQYF
TRBV5-1	TRBJ2-5	NA	NA	TGCGCCAGCAGCTTGGAACTCCGGGGTGGTGGAGAGACCCAGTACTTC	CASSLELRGGGETQYF
TRBV4-1	TRBJ2-3	NA	NA	TGCGCCAGCAGCCAAGATGGCAGGGTCACAGATACGCAGTATTTT	CASSQDGRVTDTQYF
TRBV7-2	TRBJ2-7	NA	TRBD1	TGTGCCAGCAGCTCGACAGGGGAACTAAACGAGCAGTACTTC	CASSSTGELNEQYF
TRBV28	TRBJ2-7	NA	NA	TGTGCCAGCAGTTTTGGACAGCCCTACGAGCAGTACTTC	CASSFGQPYEQYF
TRBV20-1	TRBJ2-7	NA	NA	TGCAGTGCTAGAGGTAGCTACGAACAGTACTTC	CSARGSYEQYF
TRBV19	TRBJ2-3	NA	TRBD1	TGTGCCAGTAGTATGTTAGACAGGGGGCTCGGAGATACGCAGTATTTT	CASSMLDRGLGDTQYF
TRBV28	TRBJ2-3	once	TRBD2	TGTGCCAGCAGTTCCCATAGCGGGAGGGACTACACAGATACGCAGTATTTT	CASSSHSGRDYTDTQYF
TRBV6-5	TRBJ1-1	NA	TRBD1	TGTGCCAGCAGTTACAGGGCCAGGGGGCAATCTGAAGCTTTCTTT	CASSYRARGQSEAFF
TRBV5-4	TRBJ2-7	NA	TRBD2	TGTGCCAGCAGCTTCTCTAGCGGAGATCGACGGGAGCAGTACTTC	CASSFSSGDRREQYF
TRBV4-2	TRBJ2-7	NA	TRBD1	TGTGCCAGCAGCCAAGTCGGACAGGGAATGGGTTACGAGCAGTACTTC	CASSQVGQGMGYEQYF
TRBV11-2	TRBJ1-1	NA	NA	TGTGCCAGCAGCTACGGACGGGAGAACACTGAAGCTTTCTTT	CASSYGRENTEAFF
TRBV28	TRBJ2-7	once	TRBD2	TGTGCCAGCAGTTTGGGACTAGCGGGAGATGTCGAGCAGTACTTC	CASSLGLAGDVEQYF
TRBV2	TRBJ2-7	NA	TRBD1	TGTGCCAGCAGTGACGGACAGGGAAAATACGAGCAGTACTTC	CASSDGQGKYEQYF
TRBV18	TRBJ2-1	NA	NA	TGTGCCAGCTCACCACCGGCGGGGGCCAATGAGCAGTTCTTC	CASSPPAGANEQFF
TRBV27	TRBJ2-7	NA	TRBD2	TGTGCCAGCAGGTACCGAGCGGGAGCTACCTACGAGCAGTACTTC	CASRYRAGATYEQYF
TRBV15	TRBJ2-1	NA	TRBD2	TGTGCCACCAGCAGACAAAGCGGGAGCTCCTACAATGAGCAGTTCTTC	CATSRQSGSSYNEQFF
TRBV5-1	TRBJ2-4	NA	NA	TGCGCCAGCAGCGTCTTCCCAGGGGATGGAAACATTCAGTACTTC	CASSVFPGDGNIQYF
TRBV4-2	TRBJ2-1	NA	NA	TGTGCCAGCAGCCTTGAGGGAGTATACAATGAGCAGTTCTTC	CASSLEGVYNEQFF
TRBV6-6	TRBJ1-1	NA	TRBD1	TGTGCCAGCAGACAGGGGGACCTGCCTCGGGAAGCTTTCTTT	CASRQGDLPREAFF
TRBV27	TRBJ2-7	NA	TRBD2	TGTGCCAGCAGTGCCTATAGCGGGAGGCTGTACGAGCAGTACTTC	CASSAYSGRLYEQYF
TRBV11-2	TRBJ2-2	once	NA	TGTGCCAGCAGCCAAGCGGTCGCCGGGGAGCTGTTTTTT	CASSQAVAGELFF
TRBV7-2	TRBJ2-1	NA	TRBD2	TGTGCCAGCAGGTTAGCGGGAGGGGCCAACGGCGAGCAGTTCTTC	CASRLAGGANGEQFF
TRBV5-4	TRBJ2-7	NA	TRBD1	TGTGCCAGCAGACGGGACAGGTCCACCTACGAGCAGTACTTC	CASRRDRSTYEQYF
TRBV27	TRBJ2-5	NA	TRBD2	TGTGCCAGTCGAGGCGGGACTAGCGGGGAGGCTGAGACCCAGTACTTC	CASRGGTSGEAETQYF
TRBV6-5	TRBJ1-1	few	NA	TGTGCCACCAGTTACGGGAGGAACACTGAAGCTTTCTTT	CATSYGRNTEAFF
TRBV10-3	TRBJ1-3	NA	TRBD1	TGTGCCATCAGTGCTAGACAGGGTCTTTCTGGAAACACCATATATTTT	CAISARQGLSGNTIYF
TRBV6-6	TRBJ2-7	NA	NA	TGTGCCAGCAGTTACTTTGTGGGGCAGGGTTCGTACGAGCAGTACTTC	CASSYFVGQGSYEQYF
TRBV12-5	TRBJ2-7	NA	NA	TGTGCTAGTGTTACGAGCTCCCGCGAGCAGTACTTC	CASVTSSREQYF
TRBV5-1	TRBJ1-2	NA	TRBD1	TGCGCCAGCAGCTTGGACAGGGGCGACGGCTACACCTTC	CASSLDRGDGYTF
TRBV5-4	TRBJ1-1	NA	TRBD1	TGTGCCAGCAGATCGGGACAGAGCAACACTGAAGCTTTCTTT	CASRSGQSNTEAFF
TRBV19	TRBJ2-2	NA	TRBD2	TGTGCCAGTAGTATTCGGCTAGCGGGAGTTAGCCGATATACCGGGGAGCTGTTTTTT	CASSIRLAGVSRYTGELFF
TRBV28	TRBJ2-6	NA	NA	TGTGCCAGCACCCCCCTGGGCGAAATTACTGGGGCCAACGTCCTGACTTTC	CASTPLGEITGANVLTF
TRBV5-4	TRBJ2-5	once	NA	TGTGCCAGCAGCTTGGAGAGTTTGAACCAAGAGACCCAGTACTTC	CASSLESLNQETQYF
TRBV5-1	TRBJ1-1	NA	NA	TGCGCCAGCAGCTTGGGGGAGGGCCGGACTGAAGCTTTCTTT	CASSLGEGRTEAFF
TRBV2	TRBJ2-7	NA	TRBD1	TGTGCCAGCAGGGGACAGGGCTGGGAGCAGTACTTC	CASRGQGWEQYF
TRBV5-4	TRBJ2-1	NA	NA	TGTGCCAGCAGCCCTAGGTCTGACGGGTACAATGAGCAGTTCTTC	CASSPRSDGYNEQFF
TRBV6-5	TRBJ2-7	NA	TRBD2	TGTGCCAGCAGTAACGAAGCGGGAGTCTCCTACGAGCAGTACTTC	CASSNEAGVSYEQYF
TRBV5-3	TRBJ1-5	NA	NA	TGTGCCAGAAGCCTGGGAGGCAGGGAAGGCCAGCCCCAGCATTTT	CARSLGGREGQPQHF
TRBV29-1	TRBJ2-7	NA	TRBD1	TGCAGCGTGGGACAGGGTGGCGAGCAGTACTTC	CSVGQGGEQYF
TRBV4-1	TRBJ2-7	NA	NA	TGCGCCAGCAGCCGCGGGACGGAGAACTACGAGCAGTACTTC	CASSRGTENYEQYF
TRBV7-2	TRBJ2-7	NA	NA	TGTGCCAGCAGACTTAATACCCAGGGATACGAGCAGTACTTC	CASRLNTQGYEQYF
TRBV7-8	TRBJ1-6	NA	NA	TGTGCCAGCAGCTTAGTTCCCGGAGGGGAATCGGGAGCCCTCCACTTT	CASSLVPGGESGALHF
TRBV27	TRBJ2-7	NA	NA	TGTGCCAGCAGTTTCATAAGTCGACAGTCCCACGAGCAGTACTTC	CASSFISRQSHEQYF
TRBV19	TRBJ1-5	NA	NA	TGTGCCAGTAGTACGCATACAAGCAATCAGCCCCAGCATTTT	CASSTHTSNQPQHF
TRBV6-1	TRBJ2-7	NA	NA	TGTGCCAGCAGTGACCAGGGTTACGAGCAGTACTTC	CASSDQGYEQYF
TRBV28	TRBJ2-3	once	TRBD2	TGTGCCAGCAGTTTCTTTACACTGACTGGCGGGAGGGCCCGTGATACGCAGTATTTT	CASSFFTLTGGRARDTQYF
TRBV25-1	TRBJ2-1	NA	TRBD1	TGTGCCAGCAGTGAAATCCAGGGGGCGGGCAATGAGCAGTTCTTC	CASSEIQGAGNEQFF
TRBV4-1	TRBJ1-3	NA	NA	TGCGCCAGCAGCAGACAGGCCATGCGCTCTGGAAACACCATATATTTT	CASSRQAMRSGNTIYF
TRBV11-2	TRBJ2-3	NA	TRBD2	TGTGCCAGCAGTAGGACTAGCGGGAGAAGGGATACGCAGTATTTT	CASSRTSGRRDTQYF
TRBV7-2	TRBJ2-7	NA	TRBD2	TGTGCCAGCAGCTTAGCCGTGACTAGCGGGCTCGGATCCTACGAGCAGTACTTC	CASSLAVTSGLGSYEQYF
TRBV7-9	TRBJ1-1	few	NA	TGTGCCAGCAGCTTATCGAGCCGTGAAGCTTTCTTT	CASSLSSREAFF